The 32 T cell receptor beta chains below were found in one sample sequenced in a study of identical twins. A single record per CDR3 protein comes from TCRdb applying MiXCR to the 5' RACE reads. The table lists about 200,000 distinct CDR3 sequences, roughly a tenth of them singletons. The sample taken for sequencing was memory T cells sorted from blood. The receptor set was obtained from a man aged 45-65 years in good health.

There are many counts of this clonotype. The chain recombines TRBV12-3 or TRBV12-4 with TRBJ2-7, with 7 bases lining up with TRBD1. CDR3 size: 15 residues. J was trimmed by 3 bases and V by 6 bases; bases with no gene match: 11. The CDR3 sequence is CASRSGRDRVYEQYF. CDR3 DNA: TGTGCCAGCAGATCCGGTCGGGACAGAGTCTACGAGCAGTACTTC.

This clonotype was seen at least ten times. The chain uses TRBV20-1 and TRBJ2-5; D gene unclear. This CDR3 has 15 amino acids. Trimming pared 5 bases from V and 8 bases from J, leaving 24 bases between. In germline, CDR1 is DFQATT, CDR2 SNEGSKA (reference sequence). Written as DNA, the CDR3 is TGCAGTGCTGAGGCTTCGGCGGATTCACATAATACCCAGTACTTC. Translated: CSAEASADSHNTQYF.

The rearrangement uses TRBV4-1 and TRBJ1-1; maybe TRBD1 (5 bases). The CDR3 is 14 amino acids. V was pared by 2 bases and J by 4 bases, with 11 bases between. Germline CDR1 reads MGHRA; CDR2 reads YSYEKL. This CDR3 reads CASSQTPGGTEAFF. DNA of the CDR3: TGCGCCAGCAGCCAAACACCGGGGGGCACTGAAGCTTTCTTT.

CDR3 in amino acids: CASSRDRGNYGYTF. CDR3 DNA: TGTGCCAGCAGCAGAGACAGGGGGAACTATGGCTACACCTTC. V gene TRBV7-2 combines with J gene TRBJ1-2; 9 bases are shared with TRBD1. The CDR3 spans 14 residues. From germline, CDR1 is SGHTA and CDR2 FQGNSA. V dropped 5 bases and J dropped 2; count of bases not matched to a gene: 3. Together with reference TRBV7-2 and TRBJ1-2, the CDR3 gives the full variable domain: GAGVSQSPSNKVTEKGKDVELRCDPISGHTALYWYRQSLGQGLEFLIYFQGNSAPDKSGLPSDRFSAERTGGSVSTLTIQRTQQEDSAVYLCASSRDRGNYGYTFGSGTRLTVV.

This clonotype was seen repeatedly, ten times or more. V usage is TRBV27 and J usage is TRBJ1-5; D may be TRBD1 (6 bases). This CDR3 comprises 13 residues. Germline CDR1 and CDR2: MNHEY and SMNVEV (reference sequence). The V and J ends lost 7 bases and 0 bases respectively, with 7 bases between them. The CDR3 region has the DNA TGTGCCAGCAAGGGGGATAGCAATCAGCCCCAGCATTTT. It translates to CASKGDSNQPQHF.

A few counts support this clonotype. The V call is TRBV27, the J call TRBJ1-5, with D uncertain. Germline loops: CDR1 MNHEY, CDR2 SMNVEV (reference sequence). The CDR3 totals 15 residues. The germline V and J ends were trimmed by 1 base and 4 bases, with 11 bases remaining between them. In DNA form, the CDR3 reads TGTGCCAGCAGTTTATATCGGGGTGCTAATCAGCCCCAGCATTTT. Translating it yields CASSLYRGANQPQHF.

This clonotype was observed many times. The V and J genes are TRBV6-1 and TRBJ2-7; 14 nucleotides match TRBD2. The CDR3 has 15 amino acids. V shed 6 bases and J 5 bases; nucleotides not matched to a gene: 6. The germline gives CDR1 MNHNS, CDR2 SASEGT. The CDR3 loop reads CASRPGLAGAHEQYF. CDR3 in DNA: TGTGCCAGCAGACCGGGACTAGCGGGAGCCCACGAGCAGTACTTC.

This clonotype appeared many times. This chain connects TRBV25-1 to TRBJ2-7, with 7 bases aligning to TRBD1. Per germline, CDR1 MGHDK and CDR2 SYGVNS. The CDR3 consists of 14 residues. The J segment lost 2 bases and the V segment lost 10 bases, leaving 11 bases of the junction unmatched. CDR3 protein: CATAVDQGAYEQYF. The CDR3 DNA reads as TGTGCCACGGCAGTAGACCAGGGGGCCTACGAGCAGTACTTC.

In this sample, this clonotype turned up a few times. The V and J genes are TRBV20-1 and TRBJ2-6; no firm D call. Trimming removed 8 bases at V and 0 bases at J, with 14 bases between. The CDR3 consists of 15 residues. Germline V CDR1 and CDR2: DFQATT, SNEGSKA (reference sequence). The CDR3 spells CSPLDGGSGANVLTF. The CDR3 DNA is TGCAGTCCGTTGGACGGTGGCTCTGGGGCCAACGTCCTGACTTTC.

This sequence joins TRBV28 and TRBJ1-2, with D maybe TRBD1 (6 bases). The V gene lost 8 bases and the J gene lost 2 bases, with 6 bases spanning the gap. The CDR3 has 11 residues. Germline CDR1 is MDHEN and CDR2 is SYDVKM. The CDR3 DNA is TGTGCCAGCGGGACAAACTATGGCTACACCTTC. Residues: CASGTNYGYTF.

At least ten counts were recorded for this clonotype. The CDR3 region is CASSESWVSEETQYF. The CDR3 nucleotides are TGTGCCAGCAGTGAATCGTGGGTTAGCGAAGAGACCCAGTACTTC. The V gene is TRBV25-1, the J gene TRBJ2-5; a weak D match, TRBD2 (5 bases). CDR1 and CDR2 (germline): MGHDK, SYGVNS. V lost 1 base, J lost 3 bases, and 12 bases lay in between. This CDR3 has 15 amino acids.

This clonotype has more than one count but fewer than ten. The chain has TRBV10-3 and TRBJ2-7, with TRBD2 matching over 7 bases. Germline loops: CDR1 ENHRY, CDR2 SYGVKD. The trim removed 10 bases at V and 2 bases at J, leaving 5 bases unmatched. CDR3 length equals 12 residues. The CDR3 sequence: CATSAGAYEQYF. CDR3 in DNA: TGTGCCACCTCCGCGGGGGCCTACGAGCAGTACTTC.

The table lists this clonotype with many counts. The rearrangement uses TRBV5-1 and TRBJ2-2; TRBD1 agrees at 8 bases. Germline V gene lookup returns CDR1 SGHRS and CDR2 YFSETQ. J gave up 4 bases and V 5 bases, and 10 bases lay outside the gene matches. The CDR3 runs to 16 residues. CDR3 DNA sequence: TGCGCCAGCAGAAAATCCGGGACAGGAGGCACCGGGGAGCTGTTTTTT. Protein: CASRKSGTGGTGELFF.

This clonotype has a handful of counts. The chain combines TRBV12-3 or TRBV12-4 with TRBJ2-1; TRBD1 is a possible D gene (6 bases). The CDR3 consists of 16 residues. Trimming pared 5 bases from V and 1 base from J, leaving 15 bases between. The CDR3 here is CASSRRTAQSYNEQFF. Here the CDR3 DNA reads TGTGCCAGCAGTCGGAGGACAGCCCAGTCCTACAATGAGCAGTTCTTC.

This clonotype was seen more than once but under ten times. The chain recombines TRBV6-2 or TRBV6-3 with TRBJ1-5; TRBD1 agrees at 8 bases. The CDR3 extends over 13 amino acids. J was trimmed by 5 bases and V by 6 bases; bases with no gene match: 3. Germline V gene sequence: CDR1 MNHEY, CDR2 SVGEGT. The CDR3 DNA is TGTGCCAGCAGAGACAGGGGCGATCAGCCCCAGCATTTT. It translates to CASRDRGDQPQHF.

This clonotype was counted between two and nine times. The chain couples TRBV7-2 to TRBJ2-7; 7 nucleotides agree with TRBD2. The germline CDR1 and CDR2 sequences are SGHTA and FQGNSA. The V gene end was trimmed by 5 bases and the J gene end by 4 bases; junction bases not matched to a gene: 8. CDR3 length equals 14 residues. The chain's CDR3 is CASSPSAGKYEQYF. For the CDR3, the DNA is TGTGCCAGCAGCCCCTCAGCGGGAAAATACGAGCAGTACTTC.

This clonotype was seen many times. The chain carries TRBV2 and TRBJ1-6; TRBD1 agrees at 12 bases. The CDR3 contains 15 residues. V gave up 8 bases and J gave up 6 bases; unmatched junction bases: 5. The germline V gene encodes CDR1 SNHLY and CDR2 FYNNEI. CDR3 nucleotides: TGTGCCAGCGGGGGACAGGGGGCTGGTAATTCACCCCTCCACTTT. Protein sequence: CASGGQGAGNSPLHF.

This clonotype was detected only a few times. The chain joins TRBV27 to TRBJ2-5; D not resolved. Trimming left V 3 bases short and J 2 bases short, with 7 bases between. The CDR3 is made up of 13 amino acids. Germline V gives CDR1 MNHEY, CDR2 SMNVEV (reference sequence). In DNA form, the CDR3 reads TGTGCCAGCAGTTTTAAACGGCAAGAGACCCAGTACTTC. Translation gives CASSFKRQETQYF.

The table lists this clonotype with a few counts. The rearrangement uses TRBV5-5 and TRBJ2-7; 9 bases map to TRBD1. Germline V lookup: CDR1 SGHKS, CDR2 YYEKEE (reference sequence). CDR3 length: 16 residues. Unmatched junction bases numbered 8, after V lost 1 base and J lost 3 bases. CDR3 coding DNA: TGTGCCAGCAGCTTGTTCTTGACAGGGGGAGGCTACGAGCAGTACTTC. Protein sequence: CASSLFLTGGGYEQYF. The entire variable domain, with the rest obtained from reference TRBV5-5 and TRBJ2-7, is as follows: DAGVTQSPTHLIKTRGQQVTLRCSPISGHKSVSWYQQVLGQGPQFIFQYYEKEERGRGNFPDRFSARQFPNYSSELNVNALLLGDSALYLCASSLFLTGGGYEQYFGPGTRLTVT.

This clonotype was recorded many times. The genes are TRBV14 and TRBJ1-5, with TRBD1 as a possible D gene (5 bases). CDR1 SGHDN and CDR2 FVKESK come from the germline V gene. Trimming took off 0 bases at V and 4 bases at J, with 13 bases between the two ends. This CDR3 spans 16 amino acids. The chain's CDR3 is CASSQEGRGFNQPQHF. Here the CDR3 DNA reads TGTGCCAGCAGCCAAGAAGGCCGGGGGTTTAATCAGCCCCAGCATTTT.

This clonotype occurred many times. The J gene is TRBJ2-1, the V gene TRBV10-3, with D tentatively TRBD1 (6 bases). V lost 6 bases, J lost 8 bases, and 8 bases lay in between. Germline CDR1 and CDR2: ENHRY and SYGVKD. The CDR3 extends over 11 amino acids. The CDR3 spells CAISAGDEQFF. The CDR3 coding sequence is TGTGCCATCAGCGCAGGGGATGAGCAGTTCTTC.

The CDR3 loop reads CAISESPGQGSEQFF. The DNA for the CDR3 is TGTGCCATCAGTGAGTCTCCGGGACAGGGCAGTGAGCAGTTCTTC. The V call is TRBV10-3, the J call TRBJ2-1; 9 positions match TRBD1. J was trimmed by 9 bases and V by 0 bases; bases with no gene match: 6. CDR1 ENHRY and CDR2 SYGVKD come from the germline V gene. This CDR3 has 15 residues.

There are a few counts of this clonotype. The CDR3 here is CSVRGTVNQPQHF. CDR3 DNA sequence: TGCAGCGTGCGGGGGACAGTGAATCAGCCCCAGCATTTT. V usage is TRBV29-1 and J usage is TRBJ1-5; 7 bases line up with TRBD1. From germline, CDR1 is SQVTM and CDR2 ANQGSEA. The ends lost 6 bases at V and 4 bases at J; junction bases unmatched: 6. There are 13 residues in the CDR3.

There are a few counts of this clonotype. The V and J genes are TRBV20-1 and TRBJ1-2; D uncertain. Germline lookup yields CDR1 DFQATT and CDR2 SNEGSKA (reference sequence). This CDR3 is 14 amino acids long. Trimming stripped 0 bases from V and 4 bases from J, with 12 bases between. The DNA for the CDR3 is TGCAGTGCTAGAGAAACATCACAATCCTATGGCTACACCTTC. It yields the protein CSARETSQSYGYTF.

This clonotype showed up just a few times. V gene TRBV29-1 combines with J gene TRBJ1-1; 7 nucleotides align to TRBD1. The V and J ends lost 4 bases and 4 bases, in that order; junction bases with no gene match: 3. Germline CDR1 is SQVTM and CDR2 is ANQGSEA. The CDR3 consists of 12 residues. CDR3 sequence reads: CSVGQGTTEAFF. The CDR3 DNA sequence: TGCAGCGTTGGACAGGGAACCACTGAAGCTTTCTTT.

This clonotype was observed at least ten times. V usage is TRBV25-1 and J usage is TRBJ2-3; 13 bases line up with TRBD2. The CDR3 totals 16 residues. V trimming: 4 bases; J trimming: 3 bases; junction bases outside the gene matches: 4. Germline V gives CDR1 MGHDK, CDR2 SYGVNS. CDR3 loop: CASSGTTSGRTDTQYF. The CDR3 DNA reads as TGTGCCAGCAGTGGAACGACTAGCGGGAGGACAGATACGCAGTATTTT.

The chain employs TRBV4-1 and TRBJ2-5, with TRBD1 matching over 9 bases. CDR1 is MGHRA and CDR2 is YSYEKL in the germline V gene. V lost 0 bases, J lost 9 bases, and 2 bases stayed unmatched. CDR3 length: 13 amino acids. The CDR3 is CASSQDWDRAQYF. Here the CDR3 DNA reads TGCGCCAGCAGCCAAGATTGGGACAGGGCCCAGTACTTC.

This clonotype was observed at least ten times. This rearrangement joins TRBV4-1 to TRBJ2-6; 8 positions match TRBD1. The germline V gene encodes CDR1 MGHRA and CDR2 YSYEKL. V lost 0 bases to trimming and J lost 0 bases; unmatched junction nucleotides: 13. The CDR3 sequence is 21 residues long. The CDR3 DNA is TGCGCCAGCAGCCAAGATCTCGACAGGGGCATATCTGGCTCTGGGGCCAACGTCCTGACTTTC. It specifies CASSQDLDRGISGSGANVLTF.

This clonotype turned up a few times. J is TRBJ2-4 and V is TRBV20-1; weak D call: TRBD2 (5 bases). V was cut by 5 bases and J by 4 bases, with 18 bases left in between. This CDR3 is built from 15 residues. CDR1 is DFQATT, CDR2 SNEGSKA, per germline (reference sequence). The CDR3 reads CSADDPAEGKNIQYF. The CDR3 nucleotides are TGCAGTGCTGATGACCCGGCCGAGGGTAAAAACATTCAGTACTTC.

V gene TRBV20-1 combines with J gene TRBJ2-7; 8 nucleotides agree with TRBD1. This CDR3 comprises 12 residues. Trimming removed 4 bases from V and 2 bases from J; junction bases left unmatched: 1. Germline CDR1 is DFQATT and CDR2 is SNEGSKA (reference sequence). In nucleotides, the CDR3 is TGCAGTGCTAAGGGACAGGCCTACGAGCAGTACTTC. The encoded protein is CSAKGQAYEQYF.

This clonotype was seen more than once but under ten times. The chain combines TRBV5-1 with TRBJ2-5; tentatively, D is TRBD1 (5 bases). With 3 bases removed from V and 7 bases from J, the gap between germline ends came to 19 bases. The CDR3 extends over 15 amino acids. The germline V gene has CDR1 SGHRS and CDR2 YFSETQ. The CDR3 region is CASSSSFQGPGTQYF. DNA of the CDR3: TGCGCCAGCAGCTCCTCCTTCCAGGGTCCAGGGACCCAGTACTTC. The whole variable domain, remainder taken from reference TRBV5-1 and TRBJ2-5, is KAGVTQTPRYLIKTRGQQVTLSCSPISGHRSVSWYQQTPGQGLQFLFEYFSETQRNKGNFPGRFSGRQFSNSRSEMNVSTLELGDSALYLCASSSSFQGPGTQYFGPGTRLLVL.

The genes are TRBV3-1 and TRBJ2-7; 7 positions agree with TRBD2. The V gene end was trimmed by 1 base and the J gene end by 0 bases; junction bases not matched to a gene: 6. Germline loops: CDR1 LGHDT, CDR2 YNNKEL (reference sequence). This CDR3 contains 16 residues. The CDR3 is CASSQGPLAVSYEQYF. Written as DNA, the CDR3 is TGTGCCAGCAGCCAAGGTCCCCTAGCGGTCTCCTACGAGCAGTACTTC.